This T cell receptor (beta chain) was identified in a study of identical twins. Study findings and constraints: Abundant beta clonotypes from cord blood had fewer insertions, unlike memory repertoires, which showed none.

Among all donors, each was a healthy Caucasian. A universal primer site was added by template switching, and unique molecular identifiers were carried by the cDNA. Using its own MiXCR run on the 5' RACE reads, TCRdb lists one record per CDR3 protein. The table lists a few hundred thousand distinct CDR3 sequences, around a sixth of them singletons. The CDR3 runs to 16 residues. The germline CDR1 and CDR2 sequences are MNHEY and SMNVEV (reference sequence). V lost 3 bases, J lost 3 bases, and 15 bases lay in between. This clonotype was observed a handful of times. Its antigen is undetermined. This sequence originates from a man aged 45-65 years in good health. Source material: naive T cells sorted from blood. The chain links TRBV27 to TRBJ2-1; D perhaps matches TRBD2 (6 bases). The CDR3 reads CASSLGRQGGYNEQFF. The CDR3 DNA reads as TGTGCCAGCAGTTTGGGGAGGCAGGGCGGCTACAATGAGCAGTTCTTC.